What follows describes a single TCR beta chain. Its antigen is not known. Assay used: immunoSEQ multiplex PCR; TCRdb lists only in-frame clones, some missing. This sample has tens of thousands of clones, with roughly 87% found just once. These data originate in a study of T cell responses to AZD1222 COVID-19 vaccine. Study-level results: Vaccine-associated CD4 TCRs ranged over spike, dominating at 160-218 and 743-854. Donors, mostly white British, included more females; clonal diversity was possibly underestimated.

V was cut by 2 bases and J by 4 bases, with 11 bases left in between. Germline lookup yields CDR1 MNHNS and CDR2 SASEGT. CDR3 length equals 14 residues. The chain carries TRBV6-1 and TRBJ1-2, with D unresolved. The sample was peripheral blood, taken on day 0 of AZD1222 vaccination. This receptor was taken from an adult in good health. The CDR3 DNA follows: TGTGCCAGCAGTGAAAAACGCCTTCCCTATGGCTACACCTTC. Amino acid sequence: CASSEKRLPYGYTF.